The TCR beta chain described here comes from a study of T cells after posttransplantation cyclophosphamide. Controls had myeloablative marrow grafts with methotrexate and calcineurin inhibitor, sampled at 1 year. The protocol was immunoSEQ multiplex PCR, while the TCRdb copy is restricted to in-frame clones and leaves out a portion. The table includes roughly 16,000 clones, 85% detected once. Study-wide findings and caveats: Donor CD8+ memory clones often dominated recipient blood repertoires at later times. Skin or GI-infiltrating T cells shared few TRB sequences with blood. After PTCy, TRB diversity resembled that of CNI/methotrexate controls.

With V trimmed by 5 bases and J by 2 bases, 12 bases remained unmatched. The CDR3 is 16 amino acids. The germline gives CDR1 LNHDA, CDR2 SQIVND (reference sequence). Regarding this clone: Its antigen is currently unknown.

This specimen consisted of PBMCs, obtained after allogeneic stem cell transplant with calcineurin inhibitor and methotrexate. The gene calls are TRBV19 and TRBJ2-7; 7 bases line up with TRBD2. The TCR comes from a female patient younger than 35 who received an allogeneic stem cell transplant from an unrelated donor, was CMV-positive, and had acute and chronic GVHD. Some T cells here may be from the graft donor. CDR3 nucleotide sequence: TGTGCCAGTAGTGATGGGGTAGCGGGTTCGCCCTACGAGCAGTACTTC. It is translated as CASSDGVAGSPYEQYF.